Sequencing of this TCR beta chain was carried out in a study of T cells after somatic rescue of genetic block. In germline, CDR1 is SGHTA, CDR2 FQGNSA. V was shortened by 1 base and J by 2 bases, with 9 bases between the two germline ends. The CDR3 totals 14 residues. TCRdb's copy holds only in-frame clones and misses some; the assay was immunoSEQ multiplex PCR. The data show about 63,000 clones, under 95% seen once. The chain couples TRBV7-2 to TRBJ2-7, with a tentative D call TRBD1 (7 bases). This clonotype originated in a man in his forties. The sample was peripheral blood mononuclear cells (PBMCs). The chain's CDR3 is CASSLGGTAYEQYF. CDR3 coding DNA: TGTGCCAGCAGCTTAGGCGGGACAGCCTACGAGCAGTACTTC.